The present TCR beta chain was sequenced within a study of cytomegalovirus exposure and HLA in healthy donors. Overall study: Within the Caucasian-associated ancestry cluster were about 81% of the approximately 400 genotyped donors.

Germline loops: CDR1 GTSNPN, CDR2 SVGIG (reference sequence). V was trimmed by 4 bases and J by 4 bases, leaving 14 bases between them. This CDR3 is 14 amino acids long. 60 Vbeta and 13 Jbeta primers were used in PCR. This table comes from immunoSEQ multiplex PCR, and its TCRdb copy is limited to in-frame clones, with some not included. The repertoire holds over 80,000 clones, with about two thirds as singletons. As to this clone: The antigen remains unidentified.

Notes on the study in general: Rare TCR sequences dominated, though some public TCRs recurred in many donors. In a later analysis, parvovirus B19, influenza, CMV and Epstein-Barr virus appeared linked to several top co-occurrence clusters. Later on, a genetic analysis was performed. It linked a missense variant in DCLRE1C with V- and J-gene trimming of TCR beta.

The receptor was isolated from a boy between 10 and 17 years old in good health and CMV-seropositive. The V and J genes are TRBV30 and TRBJ1-5; D is undetermined. The specimen was PBMCs. The CDR3 loop is CAWNVKGGNQPQHF. The CDR3 nucleotides read TGTGCCTGGAATGTAAAAGGCGGGAATCAGCCCCAGCATTTT.